The 28 T cell receptor beta chains given below trace back to one sample, sequenced in a study of blood T cell repertoires in COVID-19. The data were produced by immunoSEQ multiplex PCR, yet TCRdb's version contains in-frame clones alone and is incomplete. The data contain under 80,000 clones, 85% to 90% of them singletons. The sample comprised peripheral blood. These receptors all come from a human donor in a cohort sampled during active COVID-19.

The chain has TRBV5-1 and TRBJ2-3; tentative D call: TRBD2 (5 bases). This CDR3 has 16 residues. CDR1 and CDR2 (germline): SGHRS, YFSETQ. Trimming took 0 bases from V and 1 from J, leaving 12 bases between them. The CDR3 spells CASSLEEVAGTDTQYF. The CDR3 DNA is TGCGCCAGCAGCTTGGAGGAGGTAGCAGGCACAGATACGCAGTATTTT.

The chain carries TRBV4-1 and TRBJ1-1; D unresolved. Trimming cost V 0 bases and J 2 bases, with 10 bases left between them. This CDR3 comprises 15 residues. Per the germline V gene, CDR1 is MGHRA and CDR2 is YSYEKL. CDR3 protein: CASSQESNRNTEAFF. The DNA for the CDR3 is TGCGCCAGCAGCCAAGAATCGAACAGAAACACTGAAGCTTTCTTT.

The chain has TRBV5-1 and TRBJ1-1; D is unresolved. This CDR3 contains 13 residues. Between the trimmed V and J ends, which lost 0 bases and 6 bases, there was a span of 9 bases. Looked up from germline, CDR1 is SGHRS and CDR2 is YFSETQ. In DNA, the CDR3 is TGCGCCAGCAGCTTGGGCAGTGGCCCTGAAGCTTTCTTT. Translation: CASSLGSGPEAFF. The entire variable domain, with the rest obtained from reference TRBV5-1 and TRBJ1-1, is as follows: KAGVTQTPRYLIKTRGQQVTLSCSPISGHRSVSWYQQTPGQGLQFLFEYFSETQRNKGNFPGRFSGRQFSNSRSEMNVSTLELGDSALYLCASSLGSGPEAFFGQGTRLTVV.

The J gene is TRBJ2-5, the V gene TRBV7-9, with 11 bases lining up with TRBD2. J was trimmed by 5 bases and V by 2 bases; bases with no gene match: 7. Germline V lookup: CDR1 SEHNR, CDR2 FQNEAQ (reference sequence). This CDR3 region has 16 residues. This CDR3 reads CASSLSFLAGGETQYF. CDR3 bases: TGTGCCAGCAGCTTATCGTTCCTAGCGGGAGGTGAGACCCAGTACTTC.

The gene calls are TRBV28 and TRBJ2-7; D might be TRBD2 (6 bases). Per germline, CDR1 MDHEN and CDR2 SYDVKM. This CDR3 has 12 residues. V shed 4 bases and J shed 3 bases, with 7 bases lying between them. CDR3 nucleotides: TGTGCCAGCAGTTCGCGGGGCTACGAGCAGTACTTC. Encoded protein: CASSSRGYEQYF.

V gene TRBV7-9 combines with J gene TRBJ2-7; 7 bases are a match to TRBD2. Per the germline V gene, CDR1 is SEHNR and CDR2 is FQNEAQ (reference sequence). The CDR3 sequence is 14 residues long. V was clipped by 3 bases and J by 4 bases; unmatched bases: 6. The CDR3 sequence is CASSLGGGPYEQYF. CDR3 nucleotides: TGTGCCAGCAGCTTGGGGGGAGGGCCATACGAGCAGTACTTC.

In nucleotides, the CDR3 is TGTGCTAGTGGTTTGGTAAGGAGGGCTGAGAGCTCCTACAATGAGCAGTTCTTC. Amino acids: CASGLVRRAESSYNEQFF. The chain has TRBV12-5 and TRBJ2-1; TRBD2 might be the D (6 bases). The CDR3 is made up of 18 amino acids. Germline loops: CDR1 LGHNT, CDR2 FRNRAP. Deletions cut 0 bases from V and 0 bases from J, with 15 bases between.

This clone was detected only a few times. The chain links TRBV7-2 to TRBJ1-6; no reliable D call. Looked up from germline, CDR1 is SGHTA and CDR2 is FQGNSA. V was clipped by 6 bases and J by 9 bases, with 9 bases between them. This CDR3 comprises 12 residues. This CDR3 is CASSHDTSPLHF. In nucleotides, the CDR3 is TGTGCCAGCAGTCACGACACTTCACCCCTCCACTTT.

The genes are TRBV6-2 or TRBV6-3 and TRBJ1-5; D is unclear. V lost 6 bases, J lost 13 bases, and 19 bases lay in between. Germline lookup yields CDR1 MNHEY and CDR2 SVGEGT. The CDR3 spans 13 residues. CDR3 amino acids: CASSSTAGRDQHF. DNA for the CDR3: TGTGCCAGCAGCTCCACCGCGGGTCGGGATCAGCATTTT.

V usage is TRBV9 and J usage is TRBJ2-3; 9 bases match TRBD2. The junction had 2 bases not matched to a gene; V was cut back by 3 bases and J by 0 bases. CDR1 SGDLS and CDR2 YYNGEE come from the germline V gene. The length of the CDR3 is 15 residues. The CDR3 DNA sequence: TGTGCCAGCAGCGCGACTAGCGGTAGCACAGATACGCAGTATTTT. It yields the protein CASSATSGSTDTQYF.

The V and J genes are TRBV5-1 and TRBJ2-1; 9 positions agree with TRBD2. Germline V gene lookup returns CDR1 SGHRS and CDR2 YFSETQ. The CDR3 length is 16 residues. The V gene end was trimmed by 4 bases and the J gene end by 8 bases; junction bases not matched to a gene: 13. The CDR3, as DNA: TGCGCCAGCAGCCCCTACGTAGCGGGAGAGAGAGATGAGCAGTTCTTC. It encodes CASSPYVAGERDEQFF. The variable domain in full, completed from reference TRBV5-1 and TRBJ2-1, reads KAGVTQTPRYLIKTRGQQVTLSCSPISGHRSVSWYQQTPGQGLQFLFEYFSETQRNKGNFPGRFSGRQFSNSRSEMNVSTLELGDSALYLCASSPYVAGERDEQFFGPGTRLTVL.

The chain carries TRBV6-5 and TRBJ2-7; 10 bases are a match to TRBD2. Germline V CDR1 and CDR2: MNHEY, SVGAGI. V shed 6 bases, J shed 4 bases, and the junction held 9 bases outside the gene matches. The CDR3 contains 15 residues. The CDR3 is CASSSVFSGRYEQYF. DNA of the CDR3: TGTGCCAGCAGCTCCGTCTTTAGCGGGAGGTACGAGCAGTACTTC.

The rearrangement links TRBV2 to TRBJ2-1, with 15 bases matching TRBD2. This CDR3 contains 14 residues. Germline lookup yields CDR1 SNHLY and CDR2 FYNNEI. V gave up 4 bases and J gave up 13 bases; unmatched junction bases: 5. CDR3 nucleotide sequence: TGTGCCAGCAGTGGGTGGACTAGCGGGAGGGCCCAGTTCTTC. It codes for CASSGWTSGRAQFF.

The rearrangement links TRBV5-1 to TRBJ2-1; possible D gene TRBD2, 6 bases. The CDR3 has 16 residues. The V end was cut by 7 bases, the J end by 0 bases, with 17 bases between. CDR1 is SGHRS, CDR2 YFSETQ, per germline. The CDR3 sequence: CASGGNAGLSYNEQFF. The DNA of the CDR3 is TGCGCCAGCGGAGGGAATGCGGGTCTCTCCTACAATGAGCAGTTCTTC.

The rearrangement links TRBV5-1 to TRBJ2-2; 7 bases match TRBD2. Germline V gene sequence: CDR1 SGHRS, CDR2 YFSETQ. V lost 7 bases and J lost 3; bases outside the gene matches: 3. The CDR3 is 13 amino acids. The CDR3 DNA follows: TGCGCCAGCGGGAGGGCGGACACCGGGGAGCTGTTTTTT. This gives the protein CASGRADTGELFF.

This clone was observed once. V gene TRBV28 combines with J gene TRBJ1-6, with 7 nucleotides matching TRBD1. V lost 10 bases and J lost 7; bases outside the gene matches: 13. From germline, CDR1 is MDHEN and CDR2 SYDVKM. The CDR3 is 15 amino acids. Written as DNA, the CDR3 is TGTGCCACCACCCCACGACAGGGAAGAAATTCACCCCTCCACTTT. Translated, it gives CATTPRQGRNSPLHF.

This clone was detected only a few times. The V and J genes are TRBV10-3 and TRBJ2-2, with D perhaps matching TRBD1 (6 bases). CDR1 and CDR2 from the germline V gene are ENHRY and SYGVKD. Trimming left V 6 bases short and J 1 base short, with 12 bases between. The CDR3 extends over 15 amino acids. CDR3 amino acids: CAISDGTRNTGELFF. The CDR3 DNA reads TGTGCCATCAGCGACGGGACACGGAACACCGGGGAGCTGTTTTTT.

The genes are TRBV20-1 and TRBJ2-5; D not resolved. V shed 3 bases and J shed 7 bases, with 15 bases lying between them. Germline V gene data show CDR1 as DFQATT and CDR2 as SNEGSKA (reference sequence). The CDR3 length is 13 residues. The CDR3 reads CSASYLVVGTQYF. The CDR3 bases are TGCAGTGCTAGTTACCTAGTTGTGGGGACCCAGTACTTC.

This rearrangement joins TRBV3-1 (or the pseudogene TRBV3-2) to TRBJ2-2; D gene uncertain. Trimming removed 3 bases at V and 7 bases at J, with 6 bases between. CDR3 length: 12 residues. Per the germline V gene, CDR1 is LGHDT and CDR2 is YNNKEL (reference sequence). The CDR3: CASSHTGGELFF. As DNA, the CDR3 is TGTGCCAGCAGCCACACGGGCGGGGAGCTGTTTTTT.

The chain couples TRBV28 to TRBJ1-5; a possible D gene is TRBD1 (6 bases). V was cut by 5 bases and J by 4 bases, with 15 bases left in between. Per germline, CDR1 MDHEN and CDR2 SYDVKM. The CDR3 consists of 15 residues. DNA for the CDR3: TGTGCCAGCAGTCTTCCAGGGGCTAGAAATCAGCCCCAGCATTTT. It translates to CASSLPGARNQPQHF. The variable domain in full, completed from reference TRBV28 and TRBJ1-5, reads DVKVTQSSRYLVKRTGEKVFLECVQDMDHENMFWYRQDPGLGLRLIYFSYDVKMKEKGDIPEGYSVSREKKERFSLILESASTNQTSMYLCASSLPGARNQPQHFGDGTRLSIL.

CDR3 coding DNA: TGTGCCAGCAGCTTACGGGTAGGGGGCGCAGACTATGGCTACACCTTC. It translates to CASSLRVGGADYGYTF. V usage is TRBV11-3 and J usage is TRBJ1-2, with 7 positions matching TRBD1. The length of the CDR3 is 16 residues. Germline V gene sequence: CDR1 SGHNT, CDR2 YENEEA. J lost 3 bases, V lost 2 bases, and 9 bases had no gene match.

This sequence joins TRBV20-1 and TRBJ1-2; D is uncertain. Trimming took off 6 bases at V and 0 bases at J, with 5 bases between the two ends. The CDR3 spans 11 residues. Per germline, CDR1 DFQATT and CDR2 SNEGSKA (reference sequence). The DNA for the CDR3 is TGCAGTGCATTTACTAACTATGGCTACACCTTC. Translation gives CSAFTNYGYTF.

The chain uses TRBV5-4 and TRBJ2-5; TRBD2 agrees at 8 bases. The V gene end was trimmed by 4 bases and the J gene end by 1 base; junction bases not matched to a gene: 6. The CDR3 is 15 amino acids. The germline gives CDR1 SGHNT, CDR2 YYREEE (reference sequence). DNA for the CDR3: TGTGCCAGCAGCCTCGCCGGGACTAGCCAAGAGACCCAGTACTTC. Protein sequence: CASSLAGTSQETQYF.

The J gene is TRBJ2-3, the V gene TRBV28; 11 nucleotides line up with TRBD1. Germline CDR1 and CDR2: MDHEN and SYDVKM. V gave up 5 bases and J gave up 3 bases; unmatched junction bases: 7. The CDR3 has 16 amino acids. The CDR3 nucleotides read TGTGCCAGCAGTACCCGGACAGGGGGCAATACAGATACGCAGTATTTT. This translates into CASSTRTGGNTDTQYF. The entire variable domain, with the rest obtained from reference TRBV28 and TRBJ2-3, is as follows: DVKVTQSSRYLVKRTGEKVFLECVQDMDHENMFWYRQDPGLGLRLIYFSYDVKMKEKGDIPEGYSVSREKKERFSLILESASTNQTSMYLCASSTRTGGNTDTQYFGPGTRLTVL.

In its sample, this clone was seen once. The chain combines TRBV6-5 with TRBJ2-3; maybe TRBD2 (5 bases). The ends were cut back, 4 bases at V and 6 bases at J, with 17 bases in the middle. The CDR3 totals 15 residues. The germline gives CDR1 MNHEY, CDR2 SVGAGI. The CDR3 here is CASSFNYDRGDTQYF. The CDR3 coding sequence is TGTGCCAGCAGTTTCAACTATGATAGAGGGGATACGCAGTATTTT.

This sequence joins TRBV6-6 and TRBJ2-1; 9 bases agree with TRBD1. With V trimmed by 5 bases and J by 9 bases, 17 bases remained unmatched. Germline lookup yields CDR1 MNHNY and CDR2 SVGAGI (reference sequence). The CDR3 covers 17 residues. The CDR3 DNA reads as TGTGCCAGCAGTCGACTCCTCGGGACAGGGTCGGTCATTGAGCAGTTCTTC. Protein product: CASSRLLGTGSVIEQFF.

In its sample, this clone was seen once. The chain has TRBV7-9 and TRBJ2-5; D is ambiguous. Per germline, CDR1 SEHNR and CDR2 FQNEAQ (reference sequence). The CDR3 is 12 residues long. Trimming removed 7 bases from V and 5 bases from J, with 11 bases in between. CDR3 sequence: CASTTMEETQYF. In DNA, the CDR3 is TGTGCCAGCACCACCATGGAGGAGACCCAGTACTTC.

This sequence joins TRBV21-1 and TRBJ2-5; the table gives TRBD2 as D, unverified against the DNA. TRBV21-1 constitutes a pseudogene. This CDR3 region has 20 residues. The CDR3 DNA reads as TGTGCCAGCAGCTCAAAGGGGCAGCGGGAGCACGTCGGTTGGCAAGAGACCCAGTACTTC. This sequence encodes CASSSKGQREHVGWQETQYF.